What follows is one T cell receptor beta chain and its context. This clonotype is a singleton in its sample. Its antigen specificity is not known. The conserved phenylalanine or tryptophan normally closing the CDR3 is absent here, so this likely arose from a read error. These data are taken from a study of blood T cells in healthy people across ages (dated by TCRdb to between 2014 and 2017). With respect to the entire study: In model experiments, template switching captured roughly one uniquely barcoded TCR beta cDNA molecule for every two T cells. Age-related changes in TCR beta repertoire diversity were measured in the study by deep sequencing normalized with unique cDNA molecular identifiers. Donors were grouped into four age groups: young (average approximately 16 years), middle-aged (39), aged (62) and long-lived (about 89). To avoid experimental bias, donors of different ages were spread randomly across the sequencing lanes. The study analyzed two additional independent replicas of 1 million unique cDNA reads from the same blood draw for two donors, one aged 18 to 30 and one aged 80 or older. What the study reported, not specific to this receptor: Compared with the aged group, more naive CD4+ T cells, fewer expanded clones and increased TCR diversity were shown by the long-lived group, suggesting age selection. Estimates of total diversity from one million sequenced T cells were regarded as lower bounds and underestimates. Because donor CMV infection status was unknown, age-related changes in expanded clonotypes were potentially confounded. Observed TCR beta diversity per million T cells fell roughly linearly with age, and a significant reduction was already apparent by age approximately 40. Conclusive comparison of naive and antigen-experienced compartments was prevented by the profiling of bulk unsorted PBMCs. Observed TCR beta diversity correlated strongly with the percentage of naive T cells measured by flow cytometry.

From V the trimming removes 5 bases and from J it removes 9 bases, while the gene matches leave 13 bases of the junction unaccounted for. From its first to its last residue, the CDR3 has 15 amino acids. Only the CDR3 part of the read is kept: 45 bases, read in frame from the first base. To prepare the library, 5' RACE was applied. A second about 7 to 11 cycle PCR used a sample-barcoded 5' primer and a J-beta primer mix. A unique molecular identifier was introduced onto each TCR beta cDNA molecule by a template-switch 5' adaptor carrying 12 random nucleotides. At least 2.5 million CDR3-containing paired-end reads were obtained from each sample. First-strand cDNA synthesis was performed from all RNA using the Mint cDNA synthesis kit, with priming by a TRBC-specific oligonucleotide. Following uracil-DNA glycosylase treatment, all cDNA underwent a first 18-cycle PCR with the universal primers M1SS and BC2_uni_R. Under the source paper's analysis protocol: For normalization, 1 million high-quality reads were randomly selected from each sample, with every read carrying a distinct molecular identifier. Instead of being binned into consensus sequences, reads that shared molecular identifiers were thrown out. MiTCR, run with a Q25 quality threshold and the strictest error-elimination algorithm, handled CDR3 identification, clonotype clustering and error correction. A nonparametric unseen species model using Euler transformation provided a lower-bound estimate of total TCR beta diversity. TCRdb trimmed the raw reads at Q25, called clones with MiXCR and kept productive beta chains. Records with the same CDR3 protein are collapsed into one entry carrying the most frequent genes and DNA. TCRdb, rather than the study authors, made the V and J calls. The sample table records some 1.8 million distinct CDR3 sequences; roughly two fifths of these occur just once. Jointly, the top ten make up 23% of the sample.

The donors were roughly 40 Caucasian individuals from Russia, aged roughly 6 to 100 years, who were systemically healthy. Each donor gave roughly 9.5 milliliters of peripheral blood, collected into EDTA-treated Vacutainer tubes. Ficoll-Paque density-gradient centrifugation was used to isolate PBMCs, with at least 6.5 million per sample. Total RNA, at least 6 micrograms per sample, was extracted from PBMCs with Trizol reagent. The percentages of naive CD45RAhigh/CD27high T cells were determined by flow cytometry on a PBMC aliquot from every donor. This TCR was recovered from a human donor in good health. In this chain, TRBV12-3 or TRBV12-4 is recombined with TRBJ2-7; 10 of the junction bases match TRBD1. The sequenced sample consisted of blood. For the CDR3, the sequence is CASSPRGGTGVAQYS. The nucleotide sequence reads as follows: TGTGCCAGCAGTCCCCGGGGTGGGACAGGGGTTGCGCAGTACTCC.